A selection of T cell receptor beta chains follows, all from one sample in a study of cytomegalovirus exposure and HLA in healthy donors. Only in-frame clones appear in the TCRdb table, and some are missing; sequencing was by immunoSEQ multiplex PCR. The sample carries fewer than 200,000 clones, less than 75% recorded once. The sample comprised PBMCs. The receptors derive from a girl between 5 and 17 years old in good health and CMV-seronegative. Both conserved end residues are part of each CDR3. The order of the fields is J gene, clone size, V gene, D gene, CDR3 length, CDR3 protein, CDR3 DNA. D genes are given only for firm matches. Not every row has a clone size; where given, it reads once, few, many or a size class.

>TRBJ1-1|few|TRBV5-5|-|14
CASRNPWTDTEAFF
TGTGCCAGCAGAAACCCCTGGACAGACACTGAAGCTTTCTTT
>TRBJ2-5|-|TRBV10-2|TRBD2|14
CASRRLAGHGDQYF
TGCGCCAGCAGGAGACTAGCGGGCCATGGGGACCAGTACTTC
>TRBJ2-7|-|TRBV6-5|-|11
CASSNGYEQYF
TGTGCCAGCAGCAACGGCTACGAGCAGTACTTC
>TRBJ2-1|-|TRBV4-1|TRBD1|16
CASSQGQGASYNEQFF
TGCGCCAGCAGCCAAGGACAGGGCGCTTCCTACAATGAGCAGTTCTTC
>TRBJ1-2|-|TRBV9|-|17
CASSVSTGASLNYGYTF
TGTGCCAGCAGCGTTTCTACAGGAGCCTCGCTTAACTATGGCTACACCTTC
>TRBJ1-5|-|TRBV2|TRBD1|14
CASKGGLRDQPQHF
TGTGCCAGCAAAGGGGGCCTCCGGGATCAGCCCCAGCATTTT
>TRBJ1-2|once|TRBV2|TRBD1|12
CAGTGTGYGYTF
TGTGCCGGTACCGGGACAGGCTATGGCTACACCTTC
>TRBJ1-1|-|TRBV7-9|TRBD1|15
CASSPIGTANTEAFF
TGTGCCAGCAGCCCGATCGGGACAGCAAACACTGAAGCTTTCTTT
>TRBJ2-7|-|TRBV5-1|TRBD1|14
CARRQGRRTYEQYF
TGCGCCCGCCGACAGGGTAGAAGGACCTACGAGCAGTACTTC
>TRBJ2-7|-|TRBV7-6|TRBD1|15
CASSPSTGGTHEQYF
TGTGCCAGCAGCCCCTCGACAGGGGGCACGCACGAGCAGTACTTC
>TRBJ2-7|-|TRBV9|-|13
CASSPGSTYEQYF
TGTGCCAGCAGCCCGGGATCGACCTACGAGCAGTACTTC
>TRBJ2-7|-|TRBV29-1|TRBD1|12
CSVQTGGYEQYF
TGCAGCGTTCAGACAGGGGGATACGAGCAGTACTTC
>TRBJ1-1|once|TRBV10-1|-|13
CASSERRQDEAFF
TGCGCCAGCAGTGAGCGTCGACAGGATGAAGCTTTCTTT
>TRBJ1-1|-|TRBV5-1|TRBD1|16
CASSIGTRTGDTEAFF
TGCGCCAGCAGCATCGGGACGCGGACAGGGGACACTGAAGCTTTCTTT
>TRBJ1-5|-|TRBV4-1|-|15
CASSQEGDNNQPQHF
TGCGCCAGCAGCCAAGAGGGGGACAACAATCAGCCCCAGCATTTT
>TRBJ1-2|-|TRBV7-2|-|15
CASSLWQAEGYGYTF
TGTGCCAGCAGCTTATGGCAGGCCGAGGGCTATGGCTACACCTTC
>TRBJ2-7|once|TRBV6-1|TRBD1|14
CASSAGTGIYEQYF
TGTGCCAGCAGCGCCGGGACAGGGATCTACGAGCAGTACTTC
>TRBJ2-3|-|TRBV5-1|TRBD2|16
CASSSLAGGQTDTQYF
TGCGCCAGCAGCTCATTAGCGGGGGGGCAGACAGATACGCAGTATTTT
>TRBJ1-2|-|TRBV5-1|TRBD1|17
CASSFDTDLQGAWGYTF
TGCGCCAGCAGCTTTGATACGGATTTACAGGGGGCATGGGGCTACACCTTC
>TRBJ1-1|once|TRBV6-4|-|14
CASSAGASSTEAFF
TGTGCCAGCAGTGCAGGGGCAAGTAGCACTGAAGCTTTCTTT
>TRBJ1-2|-|TRBV2|TRBD1|14
CASSEDRGVRGYTF
TGTGCCAGCAGTGAGGACAGGGGAGTTAGAGGCTACACCTTC
>TRBJ2-3|-|TRBV2|TRBD1|15
CASSWDRGSTDTQYF
TGTGCCAGCAGTTGGGACAGGGGGTCGACAGATACGCAGTATTTT
>TRBJ1-1|-|TRBV5-4|-|16
CASSLFFGGTNTEAFF
TGTGCCAGCAGCTTGTTCTTTGGGGGGACGAACACTGAAGCTTTCTTT
>TRBJ1-5|-|TRBV4-2|-|17
CASSQDHPRYSNQPQHF
TGTGCCAGCAGCCAAGATCACCCCCGCTATAGCAATCAGCCCCAGCATTTT
>TRBJ2-7|-|TRBV19|-|14
CASSTYSRRWEQYF
TGTGCCAGTAGTACGTACAGTCGACGGTGGGAGCAGTACTTC
>TRBJ1-2|-|TRBV5-6|TRBD1|15
CASSPEGQGVYGYTF
TGTGCCAGCAGCCCTGAGGGACAGGGGGTCTATGGCTACACCTTC
>TRBJ2-1|once|TRBV7-6|-|19
CASSLSFSVWSSLYNEQFF
TGTGCCAGCAGCTTAAGCTTTAGTGTTTGGTCTAGCCTCTACAATGAGCAGTTCTTC
>TRBJ1-3|-|TRBV5-1|-|13
CASSLLSGNTIYF
TGCGCCAGCAGCTTACTCTCTGGAAACACCATATATTTT
>TRBJ1-4|once|TRBV2|-|16
CASSEESLEYNEKLFF
TGTGCCAGCAGTGAAGAAAGTTTGGAGTATAATGAAAAACTGTTTTTT
>TRBJ1-1|-|TRBV9|-|17
CASSVGGVDAMNTEAFF
TGTGCCAGCAGCGTAGGGGGGGTGGACGCCATGAACACTGAAGCTTTCTTT
>TRBJ1-2|-|TRBV30|TRBD1|12
CAWREDRGGYTF
TGTGCCTGGAGAGAAGACAGGGGAGGCTACACCTTC
>TRBJ2-3|-|TRBV18|TRBD2|18
CASSPQGLAGLEPDTQYF
TGTGCCAGCTCACCACAGGGACTAGCGGGGCTCGAACCAGATACGCAGTATTTT
>TRBJ2-1|-|TRBV9|TRBD2|12
CASSPPAGEQFF
TGTGCCAGCAGCCCACCAGCGGGGGAGCAGTTCTTC
>TRBJ1-2|-|TRBV5-6|TRBD1|14
CASSSGQAEYGYTF
TGTGCCAGCAGCTCAGGACAGGCAGAATATGGCTACACCTTC
>TRBJ2-1|once|TRBV2|TRBD1|15
CASREGQGLYNEQFF
TGTGCCAGCAGAGAGGGACAGGGGCTCTACAATGAGCAGTTCTTC
>TRBJ1-1|-|TRBV6-6|TRBD1|15
CASSGRQGRGTEAFF
TGTGCCAGCAGTGGACGACAGGGGAGGGGAACTGAAGCTTTCTTT
>TRBJ1-1|-|TRBV10-1|-|16
CASSPHPTGLGTEAFF
TGCGCCAGCAGTCCCCACCCTACAGGGCTGGGCACTGAAGCTTTCTTT
>TRBJ1-3|once|TRBV6-1|TRBD1|16
CASSEEGASSGNTIYF
TGTGCCAGCAGTGAGGAGGGGGCAAGCTCTGGAAACACCATATATTTT
>TRBJ2-3|-|TRBV5-4|-|16
CASSSILARETDTQYF
TGTGCCAGCAGCTCCATACTAGCCCGGGAGACAGATACGCAGTATTTT
>TRBJ2-7|-|TRBV5-1|-|13
CASSLDLFYEQYF
TGCGCCAGCAGCTTGGATCTGTTCTACGAGCAGTACTTC
>TRBJ1-3|-|TRBV4-1|-|13
CASSQDLGNTIYF
TGCGCCAGCAGCCAAGACCTAGGAAACACCATATATTTT
>TRBJ2-7|-|TRBV11-3|-|12
CASSAQGYEQYF
TGTGCCAGCAGCGCCCAGGGGTACGAGCAGTACTTC
>TRBJ2-7|-|TRBV6-1|TRBD2|13
CASSEAAGGEQYF
TGTGCCAGCAGTGAAGCGGCGGGGGGCGAGCAGTACTTC
>TRBJ2-7|-|TRBV29-1|-|15
CSVEGSGTPHYEQYF
TGCAGCGTTGAGGGTTCCGGGACACCCCACTACGAGCAGTACTTC
>TRBJ1-5|-|TRBV5-6|-|16
CASSPGGALGRQPQHF
TGTGCCAGCAGCCCAGGTGGGGCCCTAGGGAGGCAGCCCCAGCATTTT
>TRBJ2-2|-|TRBV25-1|TRBD2|17
CASSERVSGDSGGELFF
TGTGCCAGCAGTGAACGGGTCAGCGGGGATTCGGGCGGGGAGCTGTTTTTT
>TRBJ2-2|-|TRBV27|TRBD2|18
CASSELAGAPMRHGELFF
TGTGCCAGCAGTGAGTTAGCGGGGGCCCCTATGCGGCACGGGGAGCTGTTTTTT
>TRBJ2-5|-|TRBV9|-|13
CASSVAGQETQYF
TGTGCCAGCAGCGTAGCGGGACAAGAGACCCAGTACTTC
>TRBJ1-2|few|TRBV6-1|-|14
CASSADSFPYGYTF
TGTGCCAGCAGCGCGGACAGCTTCCCTTATGGCTACACCTTC
>TRBJ1-5|once|TRBV30|-|16
CAWSANPGQSNQPQHF
TGTGCCTGGAGTGCTAATCCCGGACAGAGCAATCAGCCCCAGCATTTT
>TRBJ2-2|few|TRBV6-5|TRBD1|15
CAIGARDRVTGELFF
TGTGCCATAGGAGCCCGGGACAGGGTCACCGGGGAGCTGTTTTTT
>TRBJ2-1|-|TRBV7-7|TRBD2|15
CASSPMRGADNEQFF
TGTGCTAGCAGCCCCATGCGGGGGGCGGACAATGAGCAGTTCTTC
>TRBJ2-2|few|TRBV7-3|-|15
CASSPNSPNTGELFF
TGTGCCAGCAGCCCTAACAGCCCGAACACCGGGGAGCTGTTTTTT